The 5 T cell receptor beta chains in this list originate from one sample, sequenced in a study of response to subunit inactivated influenza vaccine. TCRdb ran MiXCR on the RT-PCR reads and lists one entry per CDR3 protein. The table lists more than 500,000 distinct CDR3 sequences, around 10% of them singletons, with approximately 11% in the top ten. These records were also assigned to another study, of T cells expressing NK-cell markers. According to that study: Making the TCR beta cDNA relied on 5'RACE template switching with UMIs.

This specimen was PBMCs from blood, taken on the day of vaccination. The receptors shown here come from a man over 45 who received an inactivated influenza vaccine.

This clonotype was observed at least ten times. The chain's CDR3 is CSAADVTNQPQHF. CDR3 DNA sequence: TGCAGTGCCGCGGATGTAACCAATCAGCCCCAGCATTTT. This chain links TRBV20-1 with TRBJ1-5; no clear D. The CDR3 is 13 residues long. V lost 6 bases and J lost 3, with 12 bases in between. Germline values: CDR1 DFQATT, CDR2 SNEGSKA (reference sequence).

V usage is TRBV20-1 and J usage is TRBJ1-2; D possibly corresponds to TRBD1 (5 bases). Trimming removed 0 bases at V and 4 bases at J, with 12 bases between. This CDR3 spans 14 amino acids. The germline CDR1 and CDR2 sequences are DFQATT and SNEGSKA (reference sequence). The CDR3 coding sequence is TGCAGTGCTAGAGAGCAGGGATTCTCCTATGGCTACACCTTC. Its protein product is CSAREQGFSYGYTF.

This clonotype occurred a few times. CDR3 region: CASSSRTSGSFYEQYF. The CDR3 DNA follows: TGTGCCAGCAGCTCAAGGACTAGCGGGAGTTTCTACGAGCAGTACTTC. V is TRBV9 and J is TRBJ2-7; 13 positions agree with TRBD2. CDR3 length: 16 residues. Germline V gene lookup returns CDR1 SGDLS and CDR2 YYNGEE. Trimming removed 4 bases from V and 3 bases from J; junction bases left unmatched: 7.

The rearrangement links TRBV12-3 or TRBV12-4 to TRBJ2-7; 9 nucleotides align to TRBD2. The CDR3 is 15 residues long. V lost 4 bases to trimming and J lost 3 bases; unmatched junction nucleotides: 7. The CDR3, as DNA: TGTGCCAGCAGTTCCCGGGCGGGAGGGTACTACGAGCAGTACTTC. Its protein is CASSSRAGGYYEQYF.

This clonotype was observed a handful of times. This sequence joins TRBV29-1 and TRBJ2-3; D possibly corresponds to TRBD1 (6 bases). CDR3 size: 13 residues. The germline gives CDR1 SQVTM, CDR2 ANQGSEA. CDR3 nucleotides: TGCACCGCGGATGGTGGGGGCCGAGGGGGGCAGTATTTT. Amino acids: CTADGGGRGGQYF.